The 20 T cell receptor beta chains listed next were all sequenced from one sample in a study of OX40 agonist ivuxolimab in advanced cancers. Only in-frame clones appear in the TCRdb table, and some are missing; sequencing was by immunoSEQ multiplex PCR. The top ten hold roughly an eighth of the sample, which has approximately 35,000 clones, roughly four fifths seen once. Here the sequenced sample was CD4+ or CD8+ T cells sorted from blood, taken in a trial of the OX40 agonist ivuxolimab. These receptor sequences come from an adult with an advanced solid tumor such as melanoma, head and neck, liver or kidney cancer.

The chain combines TRBV7-9 with TRBJ1-2; TRBD1 might be the D (6 bases). V was clipped by 11 bases and J by 0 bases, with 10 bases between them. Germline V gene lookup returns CDR1 SEHNR and CDR2 FQNEAQ (reference sequence). The CDR3 covers 12 residues. Here the CDR3 reads CAGQLPNYGYTF. Written as DNA, the CDR3 is TGTGCCGGACAGCTTCCTAACTATGGCTACACCTTC.

The chain is built from TRBV18 and TRBJ2-2; D is unclear. V lost 3 bases and J 6 bases, leaving 8 bases between the germline ends. CDR3 size: 13 residues. Germline CDR1 is KGHSH and CDR2 is LQKENI. The CDR3 loop is CASSPQNAGELFF. In DNA, the CDR3 is TGTGCCAGCTCACCGCAGAATGCCGGGGAGCTGTTTTTT.

Sample share makes this clone medium-sized. The V call is TRBV2, the J call TRBJ2-7, with D maybe TRBD1 (7 bases). The CDR3 length is 12 residues. With 11 bases removed from V and 6 bases from J, the gap between germline ends came to 17 bases. Germline V gene data show CDR1 as SNHLY and CDR2 as FYNNEI. The CDR3 reads CASGQGGSEQYV. CDR3 nucleotide sequence: TGTGCCTCCGGGCAGGGGGGCTCCGAGCAGTACGTC.

The sample holds a few counts of this clone. V is TRBV6-1 and J is TRBJ1-2; perhaps TRBD1 as D (6 bases). The CDR3 is 15 residues long. Deletions cut 6 bases from V and 4 bases from J, with 18 bases between. Germline lookup yields CDR1 MNHNS and CDR2 SASEGT. The CDR3 reads CASSADPGQTYGYTF. CDR3 in DNA: TGTGCCAGCAGCGCCGACCCAGGACAGACCTATGGCTACACCTTC.

This chain joins TRBV28 and TRBJ1-6, with D possibly matching TRBD1 (5 bases). Deletions cut 3 bases from V and 9 bases from J, with 15 bases between. Germline-derived CDR1 and CDR2 are MDHEN and SYDVKM. This CDR3 contains 15 residues. The CDR3 DNA is TGTGCCAGCAGTTTTCTTCAGGGCCTAAGTTCACCCCTCCACTTT. Its translation: CASSFLQGLSSPLHF.

This clone was counted once. The gene calls are TRBV2 and TRBJ1-2; D remains unclear. The germline CDR1 and CDR2 sequences are SNHLY and FYNNEI. The CDR3 totals 13 residues. V was pared by 7 bases and J by 8 bases, with 17 bases between. The CDR3 region has the DNA TGTGCCAGCACTCTGGACCGGACGGAGGGCTACACCTTC. Translated, it gives CASTLDRTEGYTF.

The chain employs TRBV5-1 and TRBJ1-1; possible D gene TRBD1, 5 bases. V was clipped by 4 bases and J by 2 bases, with 12 bases between them. Germline CDR1 is SGHRS and CDR2 is YFSETQ. The CDR3 spans 14 residues. DNA for the CDR3: TGCGCCAGCAGCCTGCAGGGCACAAACACTGAAGCTTTCTTT. As protein: CASSLQGTNTEAFF.

This clone was found once. The rearrangement links TRBV30 to TRBJ2-3; TRBD2 aligns across 8 bases. In germline, CDR1 is GTSNPN, CDR2 SVGIG (reference sequence). The CDR3 spans 15 residues. The J segment lost 4 bases and the V segment lost 1 base, leaving 7 bases of the junction unmatched. The chain's CDR3 is CAWSGRGGWSDTQYF. The CDR3 nucleotides read TGTGCCTGGAGTGGACGGGGGGGCTGGTCAGATACGCAGTATTTT.

The J gene is TRBJ1-1, the V gene TRBV5-1; maybe TRBD1 (6 bases). CDR1 is SGHRS, CDR2 YFSETQ, per germline. This CDR3 is 13 amino acids long. V lost 2 bases and J lost 5, with 10 bases in between. The chain's CDR3 is CASSFHRVTEAFF. The DNA for the CDR3 is TGCGCCAGCAGCTTCCACAGGGTAACTGAAGCTTTCTTT.

The rearrangement uses TRBV5-6 and TRBJ2-2; D possibly corresponds to TRBD2 (5 bases). Looked up from germline, CDR1 is SGHDT and CDR2 is YYEEEE. V was trimmed by 6 bases and J by 4 bases, leaving 13 bases between them. The CDR3 sequence is 14 residues long. The CDR3 reads CASNGLTTTGELFF. The CDR3, as DNA: TGTGCCAGCAACGGACTTACTACCACCGGGGAGCTGTTTTTT.

The chain joins TRBV2 to TRBJ1-4, with D possibly TRBD1 on 5 matching bases. The length of the CDR3 is 15 residues. The V gene lost 2 bases and the J gene lost 1 base, with 8 bases spanning the gap. Germline V gene sequence: CDR1 SNHLY, CDR2 FYNNEI. CDR3 in DNA: TGTGCCAGCAGTGAATTTGGGGGAACTAATGAAAAACTGTTTTTT. Translated: CASSEFGGTNEKLFF.

The gene calls are TRBV5-1 and TRBJ2-3, with 10 nucleotides matching TRBD2. This CDR3 has 16 residues. The V segment lost 2 bases and the J segment 4 bases; nucleotides outside the gene matches: 7. The germline CDR1 and CDR2 sequences are SGHRS and YFSETQ. CDR3 region: CASSLYSGGLSDTQYF. For the CDR3, the DNA is TGCGCCAGCAGCTTATATAGCGGGGGGTTGTCAGATACGCAGTATTTT. The full variable domain, completed using reference TRBV5-1 and TRBJ2-3, is KAGVTQTPRYLIKTRGQQVTLSCSPISGHRSVSWYQQTPGQGLQFLFEYFSETQRNKGNFPGRFSGRQFSNSRSEMNVSTLELGDSALYLCASSLYSGGLSDTQYFGPGTRLTVL.

The J gene is TRBJ1-2, the V gene TRBV5-1; D remains ambiguous. CDR1 and CDR2 (germline): SGHRS, YFSETQ. The ends were cut back, 0 bases at V and 6 bases at J, with 15 bases in the middle. This CDR3 contains 15 residues. CDR3: CASSLGPDTTDGYTF. CDR3 DNA: TGCGCCAGCAGCTTGGGGCCAGACACTACGGATGGCTACACCTTC.

The V and J genes are TRBV10-1 and TRBJ1-1; 7 bases line up with TRBD1. Germline CDR1 WNHNN, CDR2 SYGVQD (reference sequence). Unmatched junction bases numbered 12, after V lost 6 bases and J lost 8 bases. The CDR3 sequence is 14 residues long. The CDR3 reads CASSPKTGTAEAFF. CDR3 DNA sequence: TGCGCCAGCAGCCCCAAGACAGGGACCGCCGAAGCTTTCTTT.

This chain's CDR3 is CASSSFPQGGLEQYV. In DNA, the CDR3 is TGTGCCAGCAGCTCCTTCCCTCAGGGGGGACTCGAGCAGTACGTC. This chain joins TRBV7-8 and TRBJ2-7; tentatively, D is TRBD1 (7 bases). This CDR3 spans 15 amino acids. V lost 4 bases and J lost 6, with 19 bases in between. Germline V gene data show CDR1 as SGHVS and CDR2 as FQNEAQ.

The V gene is TRBV13, the J gene TRBJ2-3, with D possibly matching TRBD2 (6 bases). Germline CDR1 and CDR2: PRHDT and FYEKMQ (reference sequence). The CDR3 spans 16 residues. V shed 0 bases and J shed 0 bases, with 10 bases lying between them. Written as DNA, the CDR3 is TGTGCCAGCAGCTTAGGGTCCGGGGGAAGCACAGATACGCAGTATTTT. It encodes CASSLGSGGSTDTQYF.

The CDR3, as DNA: TGTGCCAGCAGCCGCGGGAGTTGGAACACTGAAGCTTTCTTT. Translation gives CASSRGSWNTEAFF. The chain recombines TRBV7-2 with TRBJ1-1; D not certain. Looked up from germline, CDR1 is SGHTA and CDR2 is FQGNSA. Trimming took off 5 bases at V and 1 base at J, with 11 bases between the two ends. The length of the CDR3 is 14 residues.

There are a few counts of this clone. The chain recombines TRBV30 with TRBJ2-3; 11 nucleotides agree with TRBD2. V lost 7 bases to trimming and J lost 5 bases; unmatched junction nucleotides: 17. The CDR3 has 17 amino acids. CDR1 is GTSNPN, CDR2 SVGIG, per germline (reference sequence). As DNA, the CDR3 is TGTGCCTTCAGGCTTCTAGCGGGGGGAAGGGGGGAAGATACGCAGTATTTT. Translating gives CAFRLLAGGRGEDTQYF. The full variable domain, its missing parts supplied by reference TRBV30 and TRBJ2-3, is SQTIHQWPATLVQPVGSPLSLECTVEGTSNPNLYWYRQAAGRGLQLLFYSVGIGQISSEVPQNLSASRPQDRQFILSSKKLLLSDSGFYLCAFRLLAGGRGEDTQYFGPGTRLTVL.

The rearrangement links TRBV6-5 to TRBJ1-6, with 7 bases fitting TRBD1. J was trimmed by 9 bases and V by 3 bases; bases with no gene match: 5. Per germline, CDR1 MNHEY and CDR2 SVGAGI. The CDR3 has 14 amino acids. In DNA form, the CDR3 reads TGTGCCAGCAGTTATACAGGGGAAGGTTCACCCCTCCACTTT. Translating it yields CASSYTGEGSPLHF.

J is TRBJ1-1 and V is TRBV7-2; TRBD1 agrees at 7 bases. V was pared by 5 bases and J by 6 bases, with 6 bases of the junction left unmatched. Germline CDR1 reads SGHTA; CDR2 reads FQGNSA. The CDR3 has 13 residues. For the CDR3, the DNA is TGTGCCAGCAGCACACAGGGGACGGCTGAAGCTTTCTTT. It encodes CASSTQGTAEAFF.